This TCR beta chain emerged from a study of T cells after yellow fever vaccination. Study-wide context: Preparation of fractions with low cell numbers was performed using SMART-Seq v4 Ultra Low Input. Study results and limitations: A large majority of primary-vaccination clones showed up again after the booster (approximately 95% CD4, around 90% CD8). The study noted that FACS-sorted repertoires could contain abundant clonotypes contaminating from the bulk population.

About this clonotype: Its target is not known.

The CDR3 consists of 14 residues. CDR1 KGHSH and CDR2 LQKENI come from the germline V gene. V lost 4 bases to trimming and J lost 2 bases, with 11 bases between them. TCRdb recomputed calls from the 5' RACE reads with MiXCR, one row per CDR3 protein. The table includes some 600,000 distinct CDR3 sequences, about 17% detected once. This sequence joins TRBV18 and TRBJ1-1; the D is unclear. This receptor was identified in a man between 18 and 29 years old who received the YFV17D yellow fever vaccine. Sequenced material: PBMCs, taken 5 days after the first yellow fever vaccination. CDR3 region: CASSRSRGNTEAFF. The CDR3 coding sequence is TGTGCCAGCTCACGATCCCGGGGAAACACTGAAGCTTTCTTT.